This T cell receptor (beta chain) was profiled in a study of beta chain features in type 1 diabetes. Findings and limits, study-wide: There was a moderate but significant shortening of TCRB CDR3s in all four CD4+ subsets of Type 1 diabetes patients. Junctions at VDJ sites from type 1 diabetes patients had fewer insertions and more deletions.

Every bit of the isolated RNA underwent reverse transcription, so sequencing read expressed TCRB transcripts. The method was immunoSEQ multiplex PCR; TCRdb's version includes in-frame clones alone and lacks a portion of them. The repertoire holds around 14,000 clones, with roughly four fifths as singletons. CDR1 is MGHDK and CDR2 is SYGVNS in the germline V gene. V lost 3 bases and J 6 bases, leaving 18 bases between the germline ends. The CDR3 has 15 residues. About this clone: Antigen unknown.

This receptor was obtained from a woman between 18 and 30 years old with type 1 diabetes. What was sequenced was stem cell memory CD4+ T cells from blood. This chain connects TRBV25-1 to TRBJ2-7; D is perhaps TRBD1 (6 bases). The CDR3 protein is CASSEFPQQGSEQYF. CDR3 bases: TGTGCCAGCAGTGAGTTCCCTCAACAGGGAAGCGAGCAGTACTTC.